These 21 T cell receptor beta chains came from one sample sequenced in a study of lymphopenia after photon versus proton radiotherapy. Profiling relied on immunoSEQ multiplex PCR, and the TCRdb table lists in-frame clones only, not all of them. This sample yields 20,000 to 25,000 clones, of which more than 85% are seen a single time; approximately 12% belongs to the top ten. The source material was peripheral blood, sampled from a patient treated with proton-based radiotherapy. The receptors shown here come from a man older than 75 with esophageal cancer.

This chain links TRBV4-3 with TRBJ2-2; 8 bases align to TRBD2. CDR1 is LGHNA, CDR2 YSLEER, per germline. V shed 0 bases and J 7 bases; nucleotides not matched to a gene: 19. The CDR3 is 20 residues long. CDR3 nucleotide sequence: TGCGCCAGCAGCCAAGACGTATATCCCGGGGGGGAGCCCCGAGGCGGGGAGCTGTTTTTT. Translated, it gives CASSQDVYPGGEPRGGELFF.

V gene TRBV5-1 combines with J gene TRBJ2-5; D is possibly TRBD1 or TRBD2 (5 bases each). CDR1 is SGHRS, CDR2 YFSETQ, per germline. The CDR3 is 15 amino acids. Trimming took off 4 bases at V and 6 bases at J, with 19 bases between the two ends. The CDR3, as DNA: TGCGCCAGCAGCCCGGAAGGGACGGGGATGCAGACCCAGTACTTC. It yields the protein CASSPEGTGMQTQYF.

The table lists this clone with a count of one. This chain connects TRBV29-1 to TRBJ1-5, with 10 bases fitting TRBD1. The V segment lost 4 bases and the J segment 4 bases; nucleotides outside the gene matches: 7. This CDR3 contains 15 residues. CDR1 is SQVTM and CDR2 is ANQGSEA in the germline V gene. The CDR3 DNA reads as TGCAGCGTTGTACTGACAGGGGGCATGAATCAGCCCCAGCATTTT. Translated, it gives CSVVLTGGMNQPQHF. Combining the CDR3 with reference TRBV29-1 and TRBJ1-5 gives the whole variable domain SAVISQKPSRDICQRGTSLTIQCQVDSQVTMMFWYRQQPGQSLTLIATANQGSEATYESGFVIDKFPISRPNLTFSTLTVSNMSPEDSSIYLCSVVLTGGMNQPQHFGDGTRLSIL.

The J gene is TRBJ1-1, the V gene TRBV7-2; no clear D. V lost 3 bases, J lost 1 base, and 6 bases lay in between. This CDR3 has 13 amino acids. Looked up from germline, CDR1 is SGHTA and CDR2 is FQGNSA. The CDR3 reads CASSFAGNTEAFF. CDR3 DNA sequence: TGTGCCAGCAGCTTTGCCGGGAACACTGAAGCTTTCTTT.

The J gene is TRBJ1-4, the V gene TRBV5-8; 10 bases line up with TRBD1. Germline V CDR1 and CDR2: SGHTS, YDEGEE. With V trimmed by 4 bases and J by 3 bases, 3 bases remained unmatched. This CDR3 has 15 amino acids. The CDR3: CASSDRGLSNEKLFF. In DNA, the CDR3 is TGTGCCAGCAGCGACAGGGGGCTCTCTAATGAAAAACTGTTTTTT. Full variable domain (rest looked up from reference TRBV5-8 and TRBJ1-4): EAGVTQSPTHLIKTRGQQATLRCSPISGHTSVYWYQQALGLGLQFLLWYDEGEERNRGNFPPRFSGRQFPNYSSELNVNALELEDSALYLCASSDRGLSNEKLFFGSGTQLSVL.

The rearrangement uses TRBV15 and TRBJ2-3; D possibly matches TRBD1 or TRBD2 (5 bases each). Trimming cost V 6 bases and J 7 bases, with 26 bases left between them. CDR3 length: 17 residues. Germline V gives CDR1 LNHNV, CDR2 YYDKDF (reference sequence). The CDR3 is CATRSDSGSLNANTQYF. The CDR3 DNA reads as TGTGCCACCAGGTCGGACTCAGGGAGCTTAAACGCAAATACGCAGTATTTT.

V and J are TRBV9 and TRBJ1-5; 7 bases are shared with TRBD1. The CDR3 extends over 15 amino acids. V shed 2 bases and J 7 bases; nucleotides not matched to a gene: 9. Germline V gene data show CDR1 as SGDLS and CDR2 as YYNGEE. CDR3 coding DNA: TGTGCCAGCAGCGTGGGAGGGACAGCGGGGCAGCCCCAGCATTTT. This codes for CASSVGGTAGQPQHF.

Worth noting for this clone: The same CDR3 arises from other DNA sequences in this sample as well. V and J are TRBV10-3 and TRBJ1-1, with D possibly TRBD1 on 5 matching bases. Trimming shortened V by 2 bases and J by 4 bases, and 11 bases separated the two germline ends. Germline V gene data show CDR1 as ENHRY and CDR2 as SYGVKD. The CDR3 consists of 14 residues. The CDR3 region has the DNA TGTGCCATCAGTGAGCGGGGGGGTGGCACTGAAGCTTTCTTT. Its translation is CAISERGGGTEAFF.

The chain couples TRBV5-6 to TRBJ1-6; D uncertain. This CDR3 region has 16 residues. Trimming cost V 4 bases and J 0 bases, with 11 bases left between them. Germline values: CDR1 SGHDT, CDR2 YYEEEE. Here the CDR3 DNA reads TGTGCCAGCAGCCCGCCGGGCCGCTCCTATAATTCACCCCTCCACTTT. Its protein is CASSPPGRSYNSPLHF.

Only a few counts were recorded for this clone. The chain uses TRBV29-1 and TRBJ2-2; D might be TRBD2 (6 bases). This CDR3 comprises 16 residues. The germline gives CDR1 SQVTM, CDR2 ANQGSEA. V was clipped by 6 bases and J by 2 bases, with 19 bases between them. The CDR3 sequence: CSVTLLGGENTGELFF. CDR3 DNA: TGCAGCGTGACACTGCTTGGCGGGGAAAACACCGGGGAGCTGTTTTTT.

As concerns this clone: Other DNA sequences in the sample encode the same CDR3. V usage is TRBV6-4 and J usage is TRBJ1-1; D remains ambiguous. Looked up from germline, CDR1 is MRHNA and CDR2 is SNTAGT. The CDR3 contains 13 residues. Trimming stripped 6 bases from V and 0 bases from J, with 8 bases between. CDR3 sequence (DNA): TGTGCCAGCAGACAGAGCTTGAACACTGAAGCTTTCTTT. Its translation: CASRQSLNTEAFF.

V gene TRBV27 combines with J gene TRBJ2-7; 8 bases line up with TRBD1. There are 13 residues in the CDR3. CDR1 and CDR2 (germline): MNHEY, SMNVEV (reference sequence). Germline trimming cut 8 bases from V and 1 base from J; bases unmatched to any gene: 4. CDR3 sequence reads: CASRGQESYEQYF. Written as DNA, the CDR3 is TGTGCCAGCCGGGGACAGGAGTCCTACGAGCAGTACTTC.

The chain couples TRBV19 to TRBJ2-3; 10 nucleotides line up with TRBD1. There are 13 residues in the CDR3. Germline values: CDR1 LNHDA, CDR2 SQIVND (reference sequence). After removal of 6 bases from V and 9 bases from J, the junction contained 6 bases not matched to a gene. CDR3 DNA sequence: TGTGCCAGTAGCCCCGGGGGACAGGGGACGCAGTATTTT. Translating it yields CASSPGGQGTQYF. The whole variable domain, filled in from reference TRBV19 and TRBJ2-3, reads DGGITQSPKYLFRKEGQNVTLSCEQNLNHDAMYWYRQDPGQGLRLIYYSQIVNDFQKGDIAEGYSVSREKKESFPLTVTSAQKNPTAFYLCASSPGGQGTQYFGPGTRLTVL.

V usage is TRBV12-5 and J usage is TRBJ2-7; D may be TRBD1 or TRBD2 (5 bases each). V was cut by 2 bases and J by 2 bases, with 10 bases left in between. The CDR3 totals 14 residues. Germline assignment: CDR1 LGHNT and CDR2 FRNRAP. CDR3 region: CASGLRQGPYEQYF. CDR3 coding DNA: TGTGCTAGTGGTTTGAGGCAGGGACCCTACGAGCAGTACTTC.

The V gene is TRBV2, the J gene TRBJ2-7; D is unresolved. The length of the CDR3 is 12 residues. The V and J ends lost 8 bases and 3 bases respectively, with 11 bases between them. CDR1 and CDR2 from the germline V gene are SNHLY and FYNNEI. The CDR3 DNA reads as TGTGCCAGCGGTAACTCCGACTACGAGCAGTACTTC. It encodes CASGNSDYEQYF.

The J gene is TRBJ1-3, the V gene TRBV30; weak D call: TRBD1 (5 bases). V was pared by 2 bases and J by 0 bases, with 8 bases between. This CDR3 is built from 14 residues. Per the germline V gene, CDR1 is GTSNPN and CDR2 is SVGIG (reference sequence). The DNA for the CDR3 is TGTGCCTGGAGTAGGGGCAGCTCTGGAAACACCATATATTTT. This codes for CAWSRGSSGNTIYF.

This chain joins TRBV2 and TRBJ2-6; maybe TRBD2 (6 bases). CDR1 and CDR2 (germline): SNHLY, FYNNEI. The CDR3 spans 16 residues. Trimming removed 7 bases at V and 0 bases at J, with 13 bases between. This CDR3 reads CASNRDGSSGANVLTF. CDR3 DNA: TGTGCCAGCAACCGGGACGGGAGCTCTGGGGCCAACGTCCTGACTTTC.

This clone appeared a single time. The chain uses TRBV2 and TRBJ1-5; D gene uncertain. The CDR3 runs to 15 residues. Trimming shortened V by 4 bases and J by 0 bases, and 10 bases separated the two germline ends. Per the germline V gene, CDR1 is SNHLY and CDR2 is FYNNEI. Here the CDR3 DNA reads TGTGCCAGCAGTGGAAGAACAGTTAGCAATCAGCCCCAGCATTTT. This encodes CASSGRTVSNQPQHF.

This chain joins TRBV9 and TRBJ2-1; D possibly corresponds to TRBD2 (6 bases). CDR1 is SGDLS, CDR2 YYNGEE, per germline. This CDR3 contains 13 residues. V lost 0 bases and J lost 10, with 11 bases in between. The CDR3 loop reads CASSVEPGREQFF. The CDR3 region has the DNA TGTGCCAGCAGCGTAGAACCTGGGAGGGAGCAGTTCTTC.

The V and J genes are TRBV5-6 and TRBJ1-2; D may be TRBD1 (5 bases). The CDR3 covers 13 residues. V was clipped by 2 bases and J by 3 bases, with 8 bases between them. The germline CDR1 and CDR2 sequences are SGHDT and YYEEEE. The CDR3 region has the DNA TGTGCCAGCAGCTTAGGCAGGGACTATGGCTACACCTTC. Translation: CASSLGRDYGYTF. The entire variable domain, with the rest obtained from reference TRBV5-6 and TRBJ1-2, is as follows: DAGVTQSPTHLIKTRGQQVTLRCSPKSGHDTVSWYQQALGQGPQFIFQYYEEEERQRGNFPDRFSGHQFPNYSSELNVNALLLGDSALYLCASSLGRDYGYTFGSGTRLTVV.

The CDR3 DNA is TGTGCCAGCAGCCCTAGCCCCTCCTACGAGCAGTACTTC. Its protein is CASSPSPSYEQYF. The chain has TRBV9 and TRBJ2-7, with D perhaps matching TRBD2 (5 bases). The CDR3 contains 13 residues. Germline V gives CDR1 SGDLS, CDR2 YYNGEE. Trimming shortened V by 4 bases and J by 0 bases, and 8 bases separated the two germline ends.